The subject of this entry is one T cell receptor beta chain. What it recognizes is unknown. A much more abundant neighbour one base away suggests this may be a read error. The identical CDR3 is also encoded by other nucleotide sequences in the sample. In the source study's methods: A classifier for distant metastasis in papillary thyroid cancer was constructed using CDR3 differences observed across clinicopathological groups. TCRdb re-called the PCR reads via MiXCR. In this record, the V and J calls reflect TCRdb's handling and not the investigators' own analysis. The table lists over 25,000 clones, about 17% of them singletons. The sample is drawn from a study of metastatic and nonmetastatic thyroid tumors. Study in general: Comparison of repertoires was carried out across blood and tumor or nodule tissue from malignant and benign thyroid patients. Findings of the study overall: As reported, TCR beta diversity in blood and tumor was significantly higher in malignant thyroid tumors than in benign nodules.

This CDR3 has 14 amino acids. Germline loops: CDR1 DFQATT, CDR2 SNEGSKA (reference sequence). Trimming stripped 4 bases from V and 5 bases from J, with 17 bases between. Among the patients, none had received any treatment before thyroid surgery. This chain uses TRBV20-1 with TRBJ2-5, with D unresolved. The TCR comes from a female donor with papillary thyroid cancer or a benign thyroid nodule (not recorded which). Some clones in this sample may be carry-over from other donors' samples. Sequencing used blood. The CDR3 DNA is TGCAGTGCTAACCGCGAATTCTATTCTGAGACCCAGTACTTC. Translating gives CSANREFYSETQYF.